The clone carrying this T cell receptor (beta chain) was recorded once. Its antigen is still unknown. CDR3 length: 15 amino acids. These data belong to a study of T cell responses to AZD1222 COVID-19 vaccine. Profiling relied on immunoSEQ multiplex PCR, and the TCRdb table lists in-frame clones only, not all of them. The sample shows about 190,000 clones, around 92% of them seen only once. Study conclusions and caveats: Only a handful of AZD1222 recipients, several in all, had baseline seropositivity.

The chain couples TRBV21-1 to TRBJ2-5; the D call TRBD2 from the table was never checked on the DNA. TRBV21-1 is reported as a pseudogene. Specimen: peripheral blood, collected on day 0 of AZD1222 vaccination. The sequence was obtained from an adult in good health. For the CDR3, the DNA is TGTGCCAGCAGCAATTGCCCTAGCGGACAAGAGACCCAGTACTTC. Translation gives CASSNCPSGQETQYF.